Here is one T cell receptor (beta chain) with its context. Antigen unknown. The data belong to a study of CD8 T cell repertoires and HIV-1 epitope variants. Germline-derived CDR1 and CDR2 are SGHAT and FQNNGV. The CDR3 consists of 12 residues. V lost 2 bases and J 1 base, leaving 2 bases between the germline ends. Some clones are missing from TCRdb's copy, which holds only in-frame ones; the method was immunoSEQ multiplex PCR. The table shows 5,900 or so clones, with around three fifths occurring only once. This TCR came from a male donor with HIV. Input material: cultured CD8+ T cells derived from PBMCs. The rearrangement joins TRBV11-2 to TRBJ1-1, with D uncertain. DNA of the CDR3: TGTGCCAGCAGCTTATGGAACACTGAAGCTTTCTTT. Translated: CASSLWNTEAFF.